This T cell receptor (beta chain) was documented in a study of OX40 agonist ivuxolimab in advanced cancers. Study summary: Dose-escalation cases comprised hepatocellular carcinoma, melanoma, renal cell or head and neck cancer. A partial response was reached by three patients: one with hepatocellular carcinoma and two with cutaneous melanoma. The study, taken as a whole, reports: The average count of expanded clones was higher among CD8+ T cells than among CD4+.

Only in-frame clones appear in the TCRdb table, and some are missing; sequencing was by immunoSEQ multiplex PCR. In the table there are tens of thousands of clones, almost 90% of which are singletons. Notes on this clone: What it recognizes is unknown.

There are 13 residues in the CDR3. V shed 6 bases and J shed 0 bases, with 9 bases lying between them. Germline lookup yields CDR1 SGHVS and CDR2 FQNEAQ. Sample: CD4+ or CD8+ T cells sorted from blood, taken in a trial of the OX40 agonist ivuxolimab. The TCR was taken from an adult with an advanced solid tumor such as melanoma, head and neck, liver or kidney cancer. The genes are TRBV7-8 and TRBJ2-7; D is unclear. The CDR3 reads CASSDALSYEQYF. In nucleotides, the CDR3 is TGTGCCAGCAGTGATGCCCTCTCCTACGAGCAGTACTTC.